This T cell receptor (beta chain) was profiled in a study of shared T cell receptors in the human thymus. CDR3 length equals 18 residues. V lost 3 bases, J lost 0 bases, and 7 bases stayed unmatched. Germline V gene lookup returns CDR1 MNHEY and CDR2 SMNVEV (reference sequence). Here immunoSEQ multiplex PCR was the method, and the copy in TCRdb shows in-frame clones only, minus some. This table holds hundreds of thousands of clones, approximately 87% found once. These records were also assigned to another study, of human thymus T cells. Per that study: As related research reported, thymic repertoires overlapped highly among unrelated individuals.

The receptor's source is a boy in the first two years of life with a congenital heart defect. Input material: thymocytes. J is TRBJ2-3 and V is TRBV27, with TRBD2 matching over 12 bases. The CDR3 region has the DNA TGTGCCAGCAGTTTTAGGCTAGCGGGAGGGTCTAGCACAGATACGCAGTATTTT. It encodes CASSFRLAGGSSTDTQYF.